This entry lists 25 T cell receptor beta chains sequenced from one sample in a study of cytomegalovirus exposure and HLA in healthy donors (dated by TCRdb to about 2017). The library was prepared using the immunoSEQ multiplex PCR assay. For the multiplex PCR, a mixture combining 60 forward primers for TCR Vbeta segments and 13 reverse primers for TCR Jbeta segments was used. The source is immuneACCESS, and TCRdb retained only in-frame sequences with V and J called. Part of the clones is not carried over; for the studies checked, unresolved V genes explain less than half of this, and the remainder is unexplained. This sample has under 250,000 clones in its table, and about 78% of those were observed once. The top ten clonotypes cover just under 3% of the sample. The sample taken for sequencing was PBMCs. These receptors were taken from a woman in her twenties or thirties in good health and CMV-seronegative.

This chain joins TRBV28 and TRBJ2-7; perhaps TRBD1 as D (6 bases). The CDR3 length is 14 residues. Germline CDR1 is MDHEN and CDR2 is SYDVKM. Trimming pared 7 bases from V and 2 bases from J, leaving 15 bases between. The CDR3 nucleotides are TGTGCCAGCACACCTCAGGGGACCCCCTACGAGCAGTACTTC. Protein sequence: CASTPQGTPYEQYF.

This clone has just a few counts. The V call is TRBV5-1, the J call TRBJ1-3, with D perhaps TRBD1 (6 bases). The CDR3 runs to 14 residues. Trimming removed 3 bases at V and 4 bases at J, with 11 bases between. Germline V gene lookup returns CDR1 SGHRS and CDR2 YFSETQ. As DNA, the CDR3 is TGCGCCAGCAGCTCCGGGGGGCTCGGAAACACCATATATTTT. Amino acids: CASSSGGLGNTIYF.

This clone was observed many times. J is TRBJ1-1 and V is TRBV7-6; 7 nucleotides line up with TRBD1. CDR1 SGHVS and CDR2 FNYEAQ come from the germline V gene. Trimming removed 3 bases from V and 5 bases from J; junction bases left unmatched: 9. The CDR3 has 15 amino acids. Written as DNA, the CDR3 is TGTGCCAGCAGCTTCCAAACAGGGGAGGTGACTGAAGCTTTCTTT. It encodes CASSFQTGEVTEAFF.

CDR3 in DNA: TGCGCCAGCAGCTTGAGGCCGGGGGACGGCTACACCTTC. Amino acids: CASSLRPGDGYTF. The chain joins TRBV5-1 to TRBJ1-2; D is possibly TRBD1 (5 bases). From germline, CDR1 is SGHRS and CDR2 YFSETQ. The V end was cut by 1 base, the J end by 8 bases, with 12 bases between. The CDR3 is 13 residues long.

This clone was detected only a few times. The CDR3 nucleotides read TGCGCCAGCAGCTTTCAACAGGGGAGTGGGACCCAGTACTTC. Its protein is CASSFQQGSGTQYF. This rearrangement joins TRBV5-1 to TRBJ2-5, with TRBD1 identical over 7 bases. The V gene's germline CDR1 is SGHRS and CDR2 YFSETQ. Trimming at V came to 2 bases and at J to 7 bases, leaving 8 bases not matched to a gene. CDR3 size: 14 residues.

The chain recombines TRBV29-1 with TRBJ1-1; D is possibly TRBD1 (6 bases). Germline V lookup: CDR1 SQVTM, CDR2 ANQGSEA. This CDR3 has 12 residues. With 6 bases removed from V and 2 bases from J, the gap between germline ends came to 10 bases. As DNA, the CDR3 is TGCAGCGTCGTCAGGGGCAACACTGAAGCTTTCTTT. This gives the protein CSVVRGNTEAFF. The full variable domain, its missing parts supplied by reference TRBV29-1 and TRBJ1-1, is SAVISQKPSRDICQRGTSLTIQCQVDSQVTMMFWYRQQPGQSLTLIATANQGSEATYESGFVIDKFPISRPNLTFSTLTVSNMSPEDSSIYLCSVVRGNTEAFFGQGTRLTVV.

The chain's CDR3 is CASSDSGRDYNEQFF. The CDR3 region has the DNA TGTGCCAGCAGCGACAGCGGGAGGGATTACAATGAGCAGTTCTTC. The rearrangement links TRBV6-5 to TRBJ2-1; 10 nucleotides line up with TRBD2. CDR1 and CDR2 from the germline V gene are MNHEY and SVGAGI. Losses at the gene ends were 6 bases for V and 4 bases for J; bases not matched to a gene: 6. The CDR3 is 15 residues long.

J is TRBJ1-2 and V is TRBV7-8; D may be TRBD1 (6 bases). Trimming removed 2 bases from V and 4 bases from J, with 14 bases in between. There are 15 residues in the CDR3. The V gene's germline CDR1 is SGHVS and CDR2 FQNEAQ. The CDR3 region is CASSLRDGGSYGYTF. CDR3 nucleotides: TGTGCCAGCAGCTTAAGGGATGGGGGCAGCTATGGCTACACCTTC. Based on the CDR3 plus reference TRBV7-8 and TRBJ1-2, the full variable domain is GAGVSQSPRYKVAKRGQDVALRCDPISGHVSLFWYQQALGQGPEFLTYFQNEAQLDKSGLPSDRFFAERPEGSVSTLKIQRTQQEDSAVYLCASSLRDGGSYGYTFGSGTRLTVV.

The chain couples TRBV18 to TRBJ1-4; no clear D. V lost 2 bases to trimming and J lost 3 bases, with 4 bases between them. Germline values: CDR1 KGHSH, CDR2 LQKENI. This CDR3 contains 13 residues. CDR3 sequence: CASSPRANEKLFF. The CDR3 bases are TGTGCCAGCTCACCAAGAGCTAATGAAAAACTGTTTTTT.

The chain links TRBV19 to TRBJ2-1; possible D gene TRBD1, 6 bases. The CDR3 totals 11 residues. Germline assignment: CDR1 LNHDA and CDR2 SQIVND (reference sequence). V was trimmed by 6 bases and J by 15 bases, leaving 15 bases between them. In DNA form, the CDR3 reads TGTGCCAGTAGATGGGGGCGGTCCTGGTTCTTC. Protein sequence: CASRWGRSWFF.

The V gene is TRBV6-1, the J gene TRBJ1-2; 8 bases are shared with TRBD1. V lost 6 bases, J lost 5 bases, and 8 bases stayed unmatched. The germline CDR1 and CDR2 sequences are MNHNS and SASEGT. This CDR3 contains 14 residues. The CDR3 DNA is TGTGCCAGCAGACGCACAGGGGGAGGGTATGGCTACACCTTC. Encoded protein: CASRRTGGGYGYTF.

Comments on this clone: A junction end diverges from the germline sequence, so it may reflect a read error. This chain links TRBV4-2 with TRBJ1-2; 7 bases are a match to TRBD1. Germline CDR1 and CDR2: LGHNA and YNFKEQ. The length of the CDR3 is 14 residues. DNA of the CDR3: TGTGCCAGCAGTCAAGAGAGGGGGCAGGGGGGCTACACCTTC. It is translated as CASSQERGQGGYTF.

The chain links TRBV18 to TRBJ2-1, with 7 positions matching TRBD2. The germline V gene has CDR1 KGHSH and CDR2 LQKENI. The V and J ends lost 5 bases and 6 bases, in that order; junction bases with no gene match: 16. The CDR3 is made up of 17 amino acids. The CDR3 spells CASSSLPRVSGTNEQFF. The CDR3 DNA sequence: TGTGCCAGCTCAAGCCTTCCCCGGGTAAGCGGGACCAATGAGCAGTTCTTC.

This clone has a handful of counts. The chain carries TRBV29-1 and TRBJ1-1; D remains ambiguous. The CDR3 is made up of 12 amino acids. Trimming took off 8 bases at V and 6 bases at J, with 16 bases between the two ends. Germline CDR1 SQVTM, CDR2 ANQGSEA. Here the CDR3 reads CSTEGSRAEAFF. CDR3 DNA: TGCAGCACCGAGGGTTCGAGGGCTGAAGCTTTCTTT.

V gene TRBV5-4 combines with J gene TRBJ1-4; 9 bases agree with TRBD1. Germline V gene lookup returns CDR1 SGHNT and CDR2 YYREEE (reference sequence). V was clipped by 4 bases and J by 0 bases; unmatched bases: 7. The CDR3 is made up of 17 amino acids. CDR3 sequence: CASSPGQGHSTNEKLFF. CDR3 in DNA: TGTGCCAGCAGCCCTGGACAGGGGCACTCAACTAATGAAAAACTGTTTTTT.

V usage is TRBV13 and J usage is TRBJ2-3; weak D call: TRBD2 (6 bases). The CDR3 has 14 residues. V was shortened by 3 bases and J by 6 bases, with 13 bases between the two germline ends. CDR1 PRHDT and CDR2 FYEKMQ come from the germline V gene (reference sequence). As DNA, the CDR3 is TGTGCCAGCAGCTTTCCTAGCGTCGGGGATACGCAGTATTTT. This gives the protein CASSFPSVGDTQYF.

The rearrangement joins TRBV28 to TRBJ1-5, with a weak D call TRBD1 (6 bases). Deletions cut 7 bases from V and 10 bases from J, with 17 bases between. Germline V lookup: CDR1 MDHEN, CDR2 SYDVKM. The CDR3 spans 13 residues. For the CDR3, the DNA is TGTGCCAGCACCCTTGTCGTTGGGGGCCCCCAGCATTTT. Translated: CASTLVVGGPQHF.

The DNA of the CDR3 is TGTGCCAGCAGCTTGGGTCGACAGGCCACCTACGAGCAGTACTTC. This translates into CASSLGRQATYEQYF. This chain uses TRBV5-5 with TRBJ2-7; D possibly corresponds to TRBD1 (6 bases). This CDR3 has 15 amino acids. CDR1 SGHKS and CDR2 YYEKEE come from the germline V gene (reference sequence). V shed 0 bases and J shed 2 bases, with 12 bases lying between them.

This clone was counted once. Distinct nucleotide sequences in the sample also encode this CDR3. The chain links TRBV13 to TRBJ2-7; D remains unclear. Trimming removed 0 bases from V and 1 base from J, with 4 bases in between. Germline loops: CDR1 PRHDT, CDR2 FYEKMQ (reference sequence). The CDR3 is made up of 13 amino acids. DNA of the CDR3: TGTGCCAGCAGCTTAGGCCTATCCTACGAGCAGTACTTC. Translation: CASSLGLSYEQYF.

Here the CDR3 DNA reads TGTGCCAGCAGCGTAGAGCCAGGGCTAGGGAACACTGAAGCTTTCTTT. The encoded protein is CASSVEPGLGNTEAFF. The rearrangement links TRBV9 to TRBJ1-1; D is possibly TRBD1 (5 bases). The CDR3 totals 16 residues. Germline CDR1 reads SGDLS; CDR2 reads YYNGEE. V was shortened by 0 bases and J by 1 base, with 13 bases between the two germline ends.

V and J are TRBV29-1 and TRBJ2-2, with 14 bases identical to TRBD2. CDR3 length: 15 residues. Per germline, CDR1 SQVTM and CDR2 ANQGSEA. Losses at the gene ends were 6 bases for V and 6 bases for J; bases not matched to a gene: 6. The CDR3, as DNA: TGCAGCGTAGCAGGGGGACTAGCGGGAGCCGGGGAGCTGTTTTTT. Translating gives CSVAGGLAGAGELFF.

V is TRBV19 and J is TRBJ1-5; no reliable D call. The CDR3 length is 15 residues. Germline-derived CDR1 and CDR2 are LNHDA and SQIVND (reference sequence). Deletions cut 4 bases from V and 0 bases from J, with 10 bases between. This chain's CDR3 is CASSTVTYSNQPQHF. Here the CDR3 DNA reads TGTGCCAGTAGTACTGTGACTTATAGCAATCAGCCCCAGCATTTT.

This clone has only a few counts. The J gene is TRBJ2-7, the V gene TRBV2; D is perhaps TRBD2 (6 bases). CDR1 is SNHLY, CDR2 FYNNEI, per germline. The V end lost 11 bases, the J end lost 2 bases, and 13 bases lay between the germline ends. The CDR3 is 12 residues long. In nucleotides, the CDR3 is TGTGCCTTAGGGAGGAGGGCCTACGAGCAGTACTTC. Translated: CALGRRAYEQYF.

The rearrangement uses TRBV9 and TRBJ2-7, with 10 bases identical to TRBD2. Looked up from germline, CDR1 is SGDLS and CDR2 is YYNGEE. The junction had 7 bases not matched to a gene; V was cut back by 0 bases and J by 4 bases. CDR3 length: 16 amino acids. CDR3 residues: CASSVAIAGGGYEQYF. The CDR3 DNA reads TGTGCCAGCAGCGTAGCTATAGCGGGAGGAGGTTACGAGCAGTACTTC. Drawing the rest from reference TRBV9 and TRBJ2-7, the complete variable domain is DSGVTQTPKHLITATGQRVTLRCSPRSGDLSVYWYQQSLDQGLQFLIQYYNGEERAKGNILERFSAQQFPDLHSELNLSSLELGDSALYFCASSVAIAGGGYEQYFGPGTRLTVT.

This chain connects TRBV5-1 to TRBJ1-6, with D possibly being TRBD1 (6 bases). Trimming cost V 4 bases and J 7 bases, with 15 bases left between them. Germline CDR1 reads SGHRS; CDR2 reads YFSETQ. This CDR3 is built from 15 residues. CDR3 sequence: CASSATGVINSPLHF. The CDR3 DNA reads TGCGCCAGCAGCGCGACAGGAGTGATAAATTCACCCCTCCACTTT.